This T cell receptor beta chain was captured by sequencing in a study of blood T cell repertoires in COVID-19. About the study: The United States, Italy and Spain provided the acute and convalescent COVID-19 samples. T cells, B-cell-depleted T cells, or PBMCs supplied cDNA or gDNA.

V was clipped by 6 bases and J by 5 bases, with 17 bases between them. Looked up from germline, CDR1 is KGHSH and CDR2 is LQKENI. The CDR3 covers 14 residues. This clone appeared a single time. Study processing details: Reference gene primer amplification gave estimated nucleated cell counts. The data were produced by immunoSEQ multiplex PCR, yet TCRdb's version contains in-frame clones alone and is incomplete. Clonal size and the V and J genes are those of that table, whereas D and trimming came from the DNA. The repertoire has nearly 110,000 clones, about two thirds of them found once; the top ten carry approximately 0.87%.

The genes are TRBV18 and TRBJ2-7; the D gene is possibly TRBD2 (6 bases). The sequenced sample was peripheral blood. The TCR comes from a human donor with acute or convalescent COVID-19. The donor label of this sample is uncertain. CDR3 region: CASSPLGGTDEQYF. For the CDR3, the DNA is TGTGCCAGCTCCCCCCTTGGCGGGACGGACGAGCAGTACTTC. The whole variable domain, filled in from reference TRBV18 and TRBJ2-7, reads NAGVMQNPRHLVRRRGQEARLRCSPMKGHSHVYWYRQLPEEGLKFMVYLQKENIIDESGMPKERFSAEFPKEGPSILRIQQVVRGDSAAYFCASSPLGGTDEQYFGPGTRLTVT.